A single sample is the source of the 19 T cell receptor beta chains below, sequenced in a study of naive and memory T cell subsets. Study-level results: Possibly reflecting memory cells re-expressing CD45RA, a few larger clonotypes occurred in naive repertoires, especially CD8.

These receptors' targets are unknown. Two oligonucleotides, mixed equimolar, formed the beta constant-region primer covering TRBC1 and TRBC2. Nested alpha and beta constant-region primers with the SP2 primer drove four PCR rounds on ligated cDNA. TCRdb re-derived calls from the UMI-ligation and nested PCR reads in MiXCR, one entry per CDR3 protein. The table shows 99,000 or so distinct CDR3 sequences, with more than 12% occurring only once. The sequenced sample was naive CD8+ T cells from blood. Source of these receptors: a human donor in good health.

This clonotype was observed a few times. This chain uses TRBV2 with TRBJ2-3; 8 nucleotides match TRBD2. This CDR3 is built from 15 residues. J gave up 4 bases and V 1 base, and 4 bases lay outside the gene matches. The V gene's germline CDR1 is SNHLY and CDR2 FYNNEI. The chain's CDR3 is CASSEGAGVSDTQYF. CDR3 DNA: TGTGCCAGCAGTGAAGGAGCGGGGGTGTCAGATACGCAGTATTTT.

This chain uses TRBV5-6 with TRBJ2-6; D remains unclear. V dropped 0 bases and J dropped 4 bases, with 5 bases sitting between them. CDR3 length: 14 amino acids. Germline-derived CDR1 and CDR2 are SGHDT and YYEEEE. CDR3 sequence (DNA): TGTGCCAGCAGCTTGGTGGCCGGGGCCAACGTCCTGACTTTC. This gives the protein CASSLVAGANVLTF. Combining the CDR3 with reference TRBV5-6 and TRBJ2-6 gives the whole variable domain DAGVTQSPTHLIKTRGQQVTLRCSPKSGHDTVSWYQQALGQGPQFIFQYYEEEERQRGNFPDRFSGHQFPNYSSELNVNALLLGDSALYLCASSLVAGANVLTFGAGSRLTVL.

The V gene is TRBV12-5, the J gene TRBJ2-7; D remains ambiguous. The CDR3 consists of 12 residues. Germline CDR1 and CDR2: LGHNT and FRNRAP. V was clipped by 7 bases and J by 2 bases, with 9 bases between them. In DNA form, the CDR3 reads TGTGCTAGTGACATATCCCCCTACGAGCAGTACTTC. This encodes CASDISPYEQYF. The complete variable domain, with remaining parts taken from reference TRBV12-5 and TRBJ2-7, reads DARVTQTPRHKVTEMGQEVTMRCQPILGHNTVFWYRQTMMQGLELLAYFRNRAPLDDSGMPKDRFSAEMPDATLATLKIQPSEPRDSAVYFCASDISPYEQYFGPGTRLTVT.

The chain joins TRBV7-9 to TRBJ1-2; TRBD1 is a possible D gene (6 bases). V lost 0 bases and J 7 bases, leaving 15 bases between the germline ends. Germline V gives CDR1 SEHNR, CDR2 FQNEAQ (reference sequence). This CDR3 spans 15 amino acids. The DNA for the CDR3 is TGTGCCAGCAGCTTAGCGGACAGTCCGTCGGGTGGCTACACCTTC. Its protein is CASSLADSPSGGYTF.

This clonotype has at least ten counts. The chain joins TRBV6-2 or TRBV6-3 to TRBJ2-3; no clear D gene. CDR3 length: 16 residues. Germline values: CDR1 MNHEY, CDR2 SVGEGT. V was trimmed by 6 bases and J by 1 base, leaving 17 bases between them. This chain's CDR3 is CASSFRALPGTDTQYF. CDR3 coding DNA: TGTGCCAGCAGCTTCCGGGCCCTCCCGGGCACAGATACGCAGTATTTT.

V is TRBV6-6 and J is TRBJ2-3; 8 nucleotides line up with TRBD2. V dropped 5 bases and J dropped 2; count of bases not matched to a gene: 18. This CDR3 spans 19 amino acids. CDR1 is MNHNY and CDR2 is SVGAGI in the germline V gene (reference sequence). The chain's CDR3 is CASSTHRLPGLGITDTQYF. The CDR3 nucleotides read TGTGCCAGCAGTACGCACCGATTGCCGGGACTAGGGATCACAGATACGCAGTATTTT.

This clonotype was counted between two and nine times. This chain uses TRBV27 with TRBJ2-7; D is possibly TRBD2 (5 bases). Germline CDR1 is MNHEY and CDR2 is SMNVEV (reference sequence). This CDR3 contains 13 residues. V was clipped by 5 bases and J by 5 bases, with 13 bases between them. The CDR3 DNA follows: TGTGCCAGCAGTGCAACTAGTAGTCACGAGCAGTACTTC. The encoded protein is CASSATSSHEQYF.

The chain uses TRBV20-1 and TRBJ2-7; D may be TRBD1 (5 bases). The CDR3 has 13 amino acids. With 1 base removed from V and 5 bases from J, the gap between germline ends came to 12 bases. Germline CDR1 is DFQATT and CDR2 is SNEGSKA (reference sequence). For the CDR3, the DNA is TGCAGTGCTAGAGTCCAGGGCTTCAACGAGCAGTACTTC. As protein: CSARVQGFNEQYF.

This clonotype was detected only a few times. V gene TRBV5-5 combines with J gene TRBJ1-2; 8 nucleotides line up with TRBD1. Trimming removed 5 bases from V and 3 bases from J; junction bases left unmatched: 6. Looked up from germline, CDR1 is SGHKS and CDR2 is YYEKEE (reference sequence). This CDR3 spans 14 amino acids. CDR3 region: CASSLKTGDYGYTF. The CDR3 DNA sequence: TGTGCCAGCAGTTTAAAGACAGGGGACTATGGCTACACCTTC.

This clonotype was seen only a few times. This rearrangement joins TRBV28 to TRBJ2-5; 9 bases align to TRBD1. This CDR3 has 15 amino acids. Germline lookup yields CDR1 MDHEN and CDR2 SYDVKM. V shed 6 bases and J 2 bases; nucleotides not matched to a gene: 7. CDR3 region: CASRQRGQGQETQYF. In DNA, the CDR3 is TGTGCCAGCAGGCAGAGAGGACAGGGGCAAGAGACCCAGTACTTC.

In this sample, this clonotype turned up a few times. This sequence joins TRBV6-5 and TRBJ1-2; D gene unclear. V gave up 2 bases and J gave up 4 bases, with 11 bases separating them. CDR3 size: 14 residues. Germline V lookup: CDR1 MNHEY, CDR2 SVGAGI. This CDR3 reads CASSYRGRSYGYTF. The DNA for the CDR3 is TGTGCCAGCAGTTACCGAGGACGGAGCTATGGCTACACCTTC.

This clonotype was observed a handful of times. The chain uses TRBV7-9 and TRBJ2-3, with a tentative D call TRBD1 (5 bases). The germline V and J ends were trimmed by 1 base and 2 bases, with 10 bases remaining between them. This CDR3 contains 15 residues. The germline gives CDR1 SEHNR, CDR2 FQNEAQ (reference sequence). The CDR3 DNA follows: TGTGCCAGCAGCTTAGGGGTCAGGGCCACAGATACGCAGTATTTT. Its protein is CASSLGVRATDTQYF.

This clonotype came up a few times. Here the CDR3 reads CASSETGNTEAFF. The CDR3 coding sequence is TGTGCCAGTTCCGAGACTGGGAACACTGAAGCTTTCTTT. The chain links TRBV19 to TRBJ1-1; D gene ambiguous. V lost 8 bases to trimming and J lost 1 base, with 11 bases between them. From germline, CDR1 is LNHDA and CDR2 SQIVND (reference sequence). There are 13 residues in the CDR3.

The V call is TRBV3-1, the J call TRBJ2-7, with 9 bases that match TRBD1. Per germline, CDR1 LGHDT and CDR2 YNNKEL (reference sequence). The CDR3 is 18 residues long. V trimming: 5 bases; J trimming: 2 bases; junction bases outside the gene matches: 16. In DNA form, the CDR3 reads TGTGCCAGCAGCACAGCCGGGACAGGGAGCCCAGGGACCTACGAGCAGTACTTC. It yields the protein CASSTAGTGSPGTYEQYF.

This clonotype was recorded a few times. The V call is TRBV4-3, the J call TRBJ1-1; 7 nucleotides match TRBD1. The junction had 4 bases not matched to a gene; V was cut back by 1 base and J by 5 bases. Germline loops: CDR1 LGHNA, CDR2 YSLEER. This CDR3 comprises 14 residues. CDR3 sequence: CASSQGQGRTEAFF. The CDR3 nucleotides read TGCGCCAGCAGCCAAGGACAGGGCAGGACTGAAGCTTTCTTT.

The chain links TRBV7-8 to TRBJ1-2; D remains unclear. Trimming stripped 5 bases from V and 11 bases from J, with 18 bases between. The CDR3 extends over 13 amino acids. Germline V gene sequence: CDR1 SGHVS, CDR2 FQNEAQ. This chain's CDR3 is CASSPTRAFGYTF. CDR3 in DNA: TGTGCCAGCAGCCCGACGAGGGCCTTCGGGTACACCTTC. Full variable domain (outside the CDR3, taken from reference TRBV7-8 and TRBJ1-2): GAGVSQSPRYKVAKRGQDVALRCDPISGHVSLFWYQQALGQGPEFLTYFQNEAQLDKSGLPSDRFFAERPEGSVSTLKIQRTQQEDSAVYLCASSPTRAFGYTFGSGTRLTVV.

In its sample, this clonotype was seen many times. This CDR3 is CASSSGWAGEKLFF. The CDR3 DNA reads TGTGCCAGCAGCTCCGGGTGGGCCGGCGAAAAACTGTTTTTT. The chain is built from TRBV12-3 or TRBV12-4 and TRBJ1-4; no reliable D call. Trimming shortened V by 6 bases and J by 8 bases, and 16 bases separated the two germline ends. The CDR3 sequence is 14 residues long.

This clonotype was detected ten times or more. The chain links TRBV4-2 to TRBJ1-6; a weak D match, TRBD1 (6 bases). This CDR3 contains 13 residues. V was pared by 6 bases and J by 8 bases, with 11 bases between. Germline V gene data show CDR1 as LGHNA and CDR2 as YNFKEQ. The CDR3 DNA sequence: TGTGCCAGCAGTGGAGGGGGTGATTCACCCCTCCACTTT. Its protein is CASSGGGDSPLHF.

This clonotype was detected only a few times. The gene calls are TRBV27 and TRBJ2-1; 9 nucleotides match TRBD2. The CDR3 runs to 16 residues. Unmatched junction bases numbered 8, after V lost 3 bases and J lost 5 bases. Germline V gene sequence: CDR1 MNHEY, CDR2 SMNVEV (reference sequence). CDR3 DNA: TGTGCCAGCAGTTTCGGGGTGGCGGGAGGGCACAATGAGCAGTTCTTC. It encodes CASSFGVAGGHNEQFF.